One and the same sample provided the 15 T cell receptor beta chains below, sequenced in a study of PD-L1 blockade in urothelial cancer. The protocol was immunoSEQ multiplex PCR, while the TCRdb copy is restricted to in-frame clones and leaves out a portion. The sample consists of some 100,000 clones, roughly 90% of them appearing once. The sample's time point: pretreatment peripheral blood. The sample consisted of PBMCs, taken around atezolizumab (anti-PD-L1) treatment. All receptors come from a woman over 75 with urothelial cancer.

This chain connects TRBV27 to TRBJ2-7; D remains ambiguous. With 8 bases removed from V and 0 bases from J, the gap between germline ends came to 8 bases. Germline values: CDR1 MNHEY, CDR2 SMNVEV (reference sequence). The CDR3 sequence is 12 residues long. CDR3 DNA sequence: TGTGCCAGCTTCGACAACTCCTACGAGCAGTACTTC. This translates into CASFDNSYEQYF.

Here the CDR3 reads CSVILTGRETQYF. CDR3 nucleotides: TGCAGCGTTATTCTGACAGGGCGAGAGACCCAGTACTTC. The V and J genes are TRBV29-1 and TRBJ2-5, with 7 bases identical to TRBD1. After removal of 5 bases from V and 4 bases from J, the junction contained 7 bases not matched to a gene. The CDR3 length is 13 residues. Germline CDR1 and CDR2: SQVTM and ANQGSEA.

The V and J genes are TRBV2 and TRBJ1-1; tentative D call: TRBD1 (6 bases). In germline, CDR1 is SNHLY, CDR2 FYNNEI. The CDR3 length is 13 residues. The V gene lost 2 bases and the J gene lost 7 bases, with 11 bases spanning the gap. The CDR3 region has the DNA TGTGCCAGCAGTGAAAACAGGGAGGGTGAAGCTTTCTTT. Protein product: CASSENREGEAFF.

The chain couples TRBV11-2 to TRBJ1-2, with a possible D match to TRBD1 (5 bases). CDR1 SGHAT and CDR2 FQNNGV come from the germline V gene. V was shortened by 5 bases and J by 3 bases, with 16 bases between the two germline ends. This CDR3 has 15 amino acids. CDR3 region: CASSPSGQGHYGYTF. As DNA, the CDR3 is TGTGCCAGCAGCCCATCCGGGCAGGGCCACTATGGCTACACCTTC.

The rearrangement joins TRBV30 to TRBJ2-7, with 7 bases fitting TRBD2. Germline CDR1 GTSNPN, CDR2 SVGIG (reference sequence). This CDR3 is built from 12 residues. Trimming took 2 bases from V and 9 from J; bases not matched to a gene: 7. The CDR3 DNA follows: TGTGCCTGGAGTCCGACTAGCTCCGCGCAGTACTTC. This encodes CAWSPTSSAQYF.

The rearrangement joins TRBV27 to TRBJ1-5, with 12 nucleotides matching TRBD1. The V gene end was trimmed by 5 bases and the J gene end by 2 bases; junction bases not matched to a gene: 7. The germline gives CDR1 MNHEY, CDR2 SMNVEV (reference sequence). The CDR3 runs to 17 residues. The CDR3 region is CASSQGQGAAGNQPQHF. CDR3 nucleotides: TGTGCCAGCAGTCAGGGACAGGGGGCCGCGGGCAATCAGCCCCAGCATTTT.

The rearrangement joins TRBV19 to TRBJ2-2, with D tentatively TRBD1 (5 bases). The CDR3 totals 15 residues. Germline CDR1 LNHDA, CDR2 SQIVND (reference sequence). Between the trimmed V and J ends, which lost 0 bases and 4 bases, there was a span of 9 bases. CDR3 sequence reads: CASSIEQGSTGELFF. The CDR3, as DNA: TGTGCCAGTAGTATAGAGCAGGGAAGCACCGGGGAGCTGTTTTTT. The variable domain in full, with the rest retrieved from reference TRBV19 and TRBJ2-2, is DGGITQSPKYLFRKEGQNVTLSCEQNLNHDAMYWYRQDPGQGLRLIYYSQIVNDFQKGDIAEGYSVSREKKESFPLTVTSAQKNPTAFYLCASSIEQGSTGELFFGEGSRLTVL.

The CDR3 nucleotides are TGTGCCAGCGGAGGGAGAGATACGCAGTATTTT. Its protein is CASGGRDTQYF. V and J are TRBV7-3 and TRBJ2-3; TRBD2 is a possible D gene (6 bases). The germline gives CDR1 SGHTA, CDR2 FQGTGA. The CDR3 has 11 amino acids. V dropped 8 bases and J dropped 5 bases, with 8 bases sitting between them.

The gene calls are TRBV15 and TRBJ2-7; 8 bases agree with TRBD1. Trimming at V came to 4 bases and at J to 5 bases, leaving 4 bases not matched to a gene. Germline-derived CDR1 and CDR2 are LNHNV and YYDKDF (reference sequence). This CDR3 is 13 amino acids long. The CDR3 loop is CATSTGQGNEQYF. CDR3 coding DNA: TGTGCCACCAGCACCGGACAGGGTAACGAGCAGTACTTC.

As DNA, the CDR3 is TGTGCCAGCAGCCTAATACAGGGGAGCCCCTACGAGCAGTACTTC. This gives the protein CASSLIQGSPYEQYF. The J gene is TRBJ2-7, the V gene TRBV27; 7 bases map to TRBD1. V was clipped by 6 bases and J by 2 bases; unmatched bases: 10. Germline values: CDR1 MNHEY, CDR2 SMNVEV (reference sequence). This CDR3 has 15 residues.

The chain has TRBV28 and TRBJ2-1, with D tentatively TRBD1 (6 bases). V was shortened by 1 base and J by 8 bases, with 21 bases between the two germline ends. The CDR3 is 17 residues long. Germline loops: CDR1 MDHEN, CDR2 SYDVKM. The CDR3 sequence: CASSLSYRDTLTDEQFF. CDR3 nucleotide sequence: TGTGCCAGCAGTTTATCCTACCGGGACACGCTAACCGATGAGCAGTTCTTC.

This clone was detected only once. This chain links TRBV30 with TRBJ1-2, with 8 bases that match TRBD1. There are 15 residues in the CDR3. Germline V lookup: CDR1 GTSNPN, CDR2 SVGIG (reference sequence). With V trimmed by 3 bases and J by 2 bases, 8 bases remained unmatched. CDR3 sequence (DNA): TGTGCCTGGAGCGTAAACAGGGGGGGGAACTATGGCTACACCTTC. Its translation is CAWSVNRGGNYGYTF.

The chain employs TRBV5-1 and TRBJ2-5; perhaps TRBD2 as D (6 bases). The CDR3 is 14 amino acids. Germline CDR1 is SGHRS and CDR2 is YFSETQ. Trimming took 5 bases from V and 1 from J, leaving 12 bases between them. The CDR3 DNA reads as TGCGCCAGCAGATTCGGGGGTCCCCAAGAGACCCAGTACTTC. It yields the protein CASRFGGPQETQYF.

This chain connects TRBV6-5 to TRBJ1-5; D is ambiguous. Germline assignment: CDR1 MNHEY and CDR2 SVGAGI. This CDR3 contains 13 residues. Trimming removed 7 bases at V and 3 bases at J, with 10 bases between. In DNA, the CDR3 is TGTGCCAGCATCGACGGAGACAATCAGCCCCAGCATTTT. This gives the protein CASIDGDNQPQHF.

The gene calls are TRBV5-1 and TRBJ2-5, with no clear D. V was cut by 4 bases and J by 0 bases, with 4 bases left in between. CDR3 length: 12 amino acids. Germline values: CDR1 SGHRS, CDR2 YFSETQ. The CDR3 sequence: CASSQNQETQYF. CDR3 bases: TGCGCCAGCAGCCAAAACCAAGAGACCCAGTACTTC.